One sample yielded the 9 T cell receptor beta chains listed below, sequenced in a study of response to subunit inactivated influenza vaccine. MiXCR, run by TCRdb on the RT-PCR reads, gives a single entry per CDR3 protein. The sample comprises about half a million distinct CDR3 sequences, approximately 11% of which are singletons, and about 12% rests with the top ten. This specimen consisted of PBMCs from blood, obtained roughly 6 weeks after vaccination. The source is a man between 45 and 60 years old who received an inactivated influenza vaccine.

This clonotype was seen only a few times. The rearrangement links TRBV5-1 to TRBJ1-1; D ambiguous. CDR3 length: 18 amino acids. V lost 4 bases and J lost 0, with 22 bases in between. Germline V gives CDR1 SGHRS, CDR2 YFSETQ. The CDR3 nucleotides are TGCGCCAGCAGCCCGGGGTGGTTGGACTTGAAGGTGAACACTGAAGCTTTCTTT. The encoded protein is CASSPGWLDLKVNTEAFF.

This clonotype came up many times. The chain carries TRBV5-1 and TRBJ2-7; D uncertain. The CDR3 is 14 amino acids. Per the germline V gene, CDR1 is SGHRS and CDR2 is YFSETQ. V lost 5 bases, J lost 0 bases, and 12 bases lay in between. CDR3 protein: CASSVRPSSYEQYF. CDR3 coding DNA: TGCGCCAGCAGTGTGCGGCCGTCCTCCTACGAGCAGTACTTC.

This clonotype was counted ten times or more. The V call is TRBV12-3 or TRBV12-4, the J call TRBJ2-7; D is unresolved. The CDR3 runs 14 residues. Trimming pared 3 bases from V and 3 bases from J, leaving 12 bases between. DNA for the CDR3: TGTGCCAGCAGTTTTTCCAATCAAGGCTACGAGCAGTACTTC. Translating it yields CASSFSNQGYEQYF.

This clonotype occurred a few times. V and J are TRBV28 and TRBJ2-1, with D uncertain. The CDR3 covers 16 residues. Germline-derived CDR1 and CDR2 are MDHEN and SYDVKM. Trimming took 6 bases from V and 0 from J, leaving 15 bases between them. This CDR3 is CASSPLTLSSYNEQFF. CDR3 nucleotides: TGTGCCAGCAGCCCGTTGACACTCAGCTCCTACAATGAGCAGTTCTTC.

The chain employs TRBV6-5 and TRBJ2-2, with 7 bases that match TRBD1. The CDR3 sequence is 17 residues long. V lost 0 bases to trimming and J lost 6 bases; unmatched junction nucleotides: 10. Germline V lookup: CDR1 MNHEY, CDR2 SVGAGI. CDR3 nucleotide sequence: TGTGCCAGCAGTTACTCGAGGCAGGGGGAGTCCTCCGGGGAGCTGTTTTTT. Protein sequence: CASSYSRQGESSGELFF.

This clonotype was detected only a few times. The chain is built from TRBV7-3 and TRBJ2-1; 10 bases align to TRBD2. With 1 base clipped from V and 7 bases from J, the junction kept 7 bases outside the gene matches. CDR3 length: 16 amino acids. CDR1 is SGHTA, CDR2 FQGTGA, per germline. The CDR3 sequence is CASSLRPAGGGNEQFF. DNA for the CDR3: TGTGCCAGCAGCTTAAGACCAGCGGGAGGGGGTAATGAGCAGTTCTTC.

The genes are TRBV5-6 and TRBJ2-5, with D perhaps matching TRBD2 (6 bases). The CDR3 contains 15 residues. Germline CDR1 reads SGHDT; CDR2 reads YYEEEE. V was clipped by 1 base and J by 4 bases, with 14 bases between them. CDR3 DNA sequence: TGTGCCAGCAGCTTGTCTGGCGGGATAGGAGAGACCCAGTACTTC. It is translated as CASSLSGGIGETQYF.

This clonotype was observed at least ten times. The rearrangement uses TRBV12-3 or TRBV12-4 and TRBJ2-5; TRBD2 is a possible D gene (5 bases). Deletions cut 5 bases from V and 3 bases from J, with 10 bases between. This CDR3 region has 13 residues. The CDR3 region has the DNA TGTGCCAGCAGTGTTGGGCGGGAAGAGACCCAGTACTTC. As protein: CASSVGREETQYF.

J is TRBJ2-5 and V is TRBV29-1; 12 bases align to TRBD1. Germline V CDR1 and CDR2: SQVTM, ANQGSEA. Losses at the gene ends were 4 bases for V and 5 bases for J; bases not matched to a gene: 14. This CDR3 has 17 amino acids. The CDR3 coding sequence is TGCAGCGTTGTTAAGATGCGTGGGACAGGGGGCCGGGAGACCCAGTACTTC. As protein: CSVVKMRGTGGRETQYF.